These T cell receptor beta chains were read from a single sample in a study of T cell responses to AZD1222 COVID-19 vaccine. Clones were sequenced by immunoSEQ multiplex PCR, and TCRdb holds only the in-frame ones, with some missing. The table has about 99,000 clones, about 92% seen once. The sample consisted of peripheral blood, taken on day 0 of AZD1222 vaccination. Every receptor here comes from an adult in good health. CDR3s include the opening cysteine and the closing phenylalanine or tryptophan. The D gene is left open where the match is weak. Only some rows state a clone size, as once, few, many or a class for expanded clones.

cdr3_nt cdr3_aa clone_size j_call v_call d_call
TGTGCCAGCAGTTCCTCGGGGGGGGTCACTGAAGCTTTCTTT CASSSSGGVTEAFF - TRBJ1-1 TRBV6-5 -
TGTGCTAGTGGTTTGGGGGTGAACACTGAAGCTTTCTTT CASGLGVNTEAFF - TRBJ1-1 TRBV12-5 -
TGTGCCAGCAGCCAAGAAGTGGGGGGCCCCTACGAGCAGTACTTC CASSQEVGGPYEQYF - TRBJ2-7 TRBV3-1/TRBV3-2 -
TGTGCCAGTAGTATAGGCCCTCAGGGTTATAGCAATCAGCCCCAGCATTTT CASSIGPQGYSNQPQHF - TRBJ1-5 TRBV19 -
TGTGCCAGCAGTTTGACAGGGTCCACTGAAGCTTTCTTT CASSLTGSTEAFF once TRBJ1-1 TRBV12-3/TRBV12-4 TRBD1
TGTGCCAGCAGCCGGACAGGGAACACTGAAGCTTTCTTT CASSRTGNTEAFF - TRBJ1-1 TRBV6-5 TRBD1
TGCGCCAGCAGCTTGGGGACAGGGGTCCCCTACGAGCAGTACTTC CASSLGTGVPYEQYF - TRBJ2-7 TRBV5-1 TRBD1
TGTGCCTGGAGCCGGGACTACCTTTGGGAGCAGTACTTC CAWSRDYLWEQYF once TRBJ2-7 TRBV30 TRBD2
TGTGCCAGCAGTCGGACAGCAAGTTATGGCTACACCTTC CASSRTASYGYTF - TRBJ1-2 TRBV3-1/TRBV3-2 -
TGTGCCAGCAGTCAGACGAAGGGGTTAAGAACTGAAGCTTTCTTT CASSQTKGLRTEAFF - TRBJ1-1 TRBV27 -
TGTGCCAGCAGCTTAATACCTAGGGATCCGGGCCGGGGGGAGCAGTTCTTC CASSLIPRDPGRGEQFF - TRBJ2-1 TRBV7-3 -
TGTGCCAGCAGCGTAGATGCAGGCCGCGAGCAGTACTTC CASSVDAGREQYF - TRBJ2-7 TRBV9 -
TGTGCCAGCAGTGAATGGATGAACACTGAAGCTTTCTTT CASSEWMNTEAFF - TRBJ1-1 TRBV2 -
TGTGCCAGCACTCCGGGACTTAGCAATCAGCCCCAGCATTTT CASTPGLSNQPQHF - TRBJ1-5 TRBV19 -
TGTGCCAGCAGTGATTATTTCGGAGACAGGATTAATTCACCCCTCCACTTT CASSDYFGDRINSPLHF - TRBJ1-6 TRBV25-1 -
TGCAGCGGGGCCTTAGGAGGCACTGAAGCTTTCTTT CSGALGGTEAFF - TRBJ1-1 TRBV29-1 -
TGTGCCAGCACCTCAAGGGGAAGGGGAGGGGATACGCAGTATTTT CASTSRGRGGDTQYF - TRBJ2-3 TRBV3-1/TRBV3-2 TRBD2
TGTGCCAGCAGTTGGGCGACAGGTCGGGAGCAGTACTTC CASSWATGREQYF - TRBJ2-7 TRBV6-5 -
TGTGCCAGCAGCTTTGTGCCAAGCAACACTGAAGCTTTCTTT CASSFVPSNTEAFF - TRBJ1-1 TRBV5-4 -
TGTGCCACCAGTGATTGGACAGGGGGGAACTATGGCTACACCTTC CATSDWTGGNYGYTF - TRBJ1-2 TRBV24-1 TRBD1
TGTGCCAGCAGCGTAGATTATGGGGCCGGGGAGCTGTTTTTT CASSVDYGAGELFF once TRBJ2-2 TRBV9 -
TGTGCCAGCAGCCAAACCAACCAGGGGCACGGGGAGCTGTTTTTT CASSQTNQGHGELFF - TRBJ2-2 TRBV16 -
TGCGCCAGCAGCTTGGCCGGACAGGGCAATGGCTACACCTTC CASSLAGQGNGYTF - TRBJ1-2 TRBV5-1 TRBD1
TGTGCCAGTAATCCCCAAGTAGGGGGGACAGGGAACACCGGGGAGCTGTTTTTT CASNPQVGGTGNTGELFF - TRBJ2-2 TRBV19 TRBD1
TGTGCCAGCAGCTCACAGGGGGTAGGTTCACCCCTCCACTTT CASSSQGVGSPLHF once TRBJ1-6 TRBV7-9 TRBD1
TGTGCCAGCAGCCAAGTTGGAAATTCACCCCTCCACTTT CASSQVGNSPLHF - TRBJ1-6 TRBV3-1/TRBV3-2 -
TGTGCCAGTAGTGCAGGACTAGCGGGAGGCAGGGAGACCCAGTACTTC CASSAGLAGGRETQYF - TRBJ2-5 TRBV19 TRBD2
TGTGCCAGCAGTCCGACTAGCAAAGGAGAGACCCAGTACTTC CASSPTSKGETQYF once TRBJ2-5 TRBV27 TRBD2
TGTGCCAGCAGCGTAGACGGTCAGGGACTAGCGAACACCGGGGAGCTGTTTTTT CASSVDGQGLANTGELFF - TRBJ2-2 TRBV9 TRBD2
TGTGCCAGCAGCTTGGGTTGGGACAGGGGACCTGCCGGGTATGGCTACACCTTC CASSLGWDRGPAGYGYTF - TRBJ1-2 TRBV5-8 TRBD1
TGCAGCGCCGGTATGGGGACAGCGAACACTGAAGCTTTCTTT CSAGMGTANTEAFF once TRBJ1-1 TRBV29-1 TRBD1
TGTGCCAGCAGTTTCGATCACCGATCCGCGGATGGCTACACCTTC CASSFDHRSADGYTF - TRBJ1-2 TRBV27 -
TGTGCCAGCAGCCAGGGGAGCAATCAGCCCCAGCATTTT CASSQGSNQPQHF - TRBJ1-5 TRBV3-1/TRBV3-2 -
TGTGCCAGTAGTGTAACGGGACAGGGTAGGAAGCCCCAGCATTTT CASSVTGQGRKPQHF - TRBJ1-5 TRBV19 TRBD1
TGTGCCAGCAGTGACGGGTTCAATCAGCCCCAGCATTTT CASSDGFNQPQHF once TRBJ1-5 TRBV6-1 -
TGTGCCAGCAGCTTAGTAGCGGGTAGCACAGATACGCAGTATTTT CASSLVAGSTDTQYF - TRBJ2-3 TRBV7-2 TRBD2
TGTGCCAGTAGTTTCTCCCGGGACCCCACGCTGTTTTTT CASSFSRDPTLFF once TRBJ1-4 TRBV19 -
TGTGCCTGGAGTCCACTCTCCTACGAGCAGTACTTC CAWSPLSYEQYF - TRBJ2-7 TRBV30 -
TGTGCCAGCAGTGAAGCCCGGCGTCCCCAGCATTTT CASSEARRPQHF once TRBJ1-5 TRBV2 -
TGCAGCATTTCCTCAGGTAACACTGAAGCTTTCTTT CSISSGNTEAFF - TRBJ1-1 TRBV29-1 -
TGTGCCAGCAGCTCTTCGGACAGGTTGAACACTGAAGCTTTCTTT CASSSSDRLNTEAFF once TRBJ1-1 TRBV7-9 TRBD1
TGTGCCATCTCGGAGGTGGAGGGCAATCAGCCCCAGCATTTT CAISEVEGNQPQHF few TRBJ1-5 TRBV10-3 -
TGTGCCAGCAGCTTAACGACAGCTAACTATGGCTACACCTTC CASSLTTANYGYTF - TRBJ1-2 TRBV13 -
TGTGCCACCAGCAGCCTCCCGGACAGGAGCTCTGGAAACACCATATATTTT CATSSLPDRSSGNTIYF - TRBJ1-3 TRBV15 TRBD1
TGCGCCAGCAGCCAAGGTGGGGCGGGTATCACAGATACGCAGTATTTT CASSQGGAGITDTQYF - TRBJ2-3 TRBV4-3 -
TGTGCCAGCAGCTTAAGGTCAGATCAAGAGACCCAGTACTTC CASSLRSDQETQYF - TRBJ2-5 TRBV7-2 -
TGTGCCAGCTCACCTACAGACAGGGTCGGCGAAAAACTGTTTTTT CASSPTDRVGEKLFF - TRBJ1-4 TRBV18 TRBD1
TGTGCCAGCAGCCCCCGGACTGGAGAAGAGACCCAGTACTTC CASSPRTGEETQYF - TRBJ2-5 TRBV5-4 -
TGTGCCAGCAGCTTAGGGACTAGCGGGGTGAAGGGTATGGTGCAGTTCTTC CASSLGTSGVKGMVQFF - TRBJ2-1 TRBV7-3 TRBD2
TGTGCCATCAGTGAGGACCTATCTTCACCCCTCCACTTT CAISEDLSSPLHF - TRBJ1-6 TRBV10-3 -
TGTGCCAGCAACCTGGGACAGGGGGTGGGAATTGGGCAGTACTTC CASNLGQGVGIGQYF - TRBJ2-7 TRBV21-1 -
TGTGCCAGCTCACAAGGTCCGGGCCCCTACGAGCAGTACTTC CASSQGPGPYEQYF - TRBJ2-7 TRBV18 -
TGTGCCAGCAGTGAGGCAGAAGACAATCAGCCCCAGCATTTT CASSEAEDNQPQHF - TRBJ1-5 TRBV6-1 -
TGTGCCAGCAGCCTTCGGACAGGGTCAGGTAGCTATGGCTACACCTTC CASSLRTGSGSYGYTF - TRBJ1-2 TRBV13 TRBD1
TGCGCCAGCAGCCCGATCGGCGGGGTACTTTTGGGTGGCTACACCTTC CASSPIGGVLLGGYTF - TRBJ1-2 TRBV5-1 -
TGTGCCAGCAGCGCGGGGAGGGGCACTGAAGCTTTCTTT CASSAGRGTEAFF - TRBJ1-1 TRBV9 -
TGTGCCAGCAGCTCCCTGGAGTCGTTCCAAGAGACCCAGTACTTC CASSSLESFQETQYF - TRBJ2-5 TRBV7-9 -
TGTGCCAGCAGTTTAGAAGGACAGGGCGGTCAGTACTTC CASSLEGQGGQYF - TRBJ2-7 TRBV27 TRBD1
TGCAGCGTTAGGTGGGTGAGCTCTGGAAACACCATATATTTT CSVRWVSSGNTIYF once TRBJ1-3 TRBV29-1 -